Included here is one T cell receptor beta chain sequence, with context. The CDR3 is 14 amino acids. V was shortened by 2 bases and J by 4 bases, with 11 bases between the two germline ends. Germline CDR1 and CDR2: MNHNS and SASEGT. This sample was taken from a study of technical replicates of blood from several donors. Clones were sequenced by immunoSEQ multiplex PCR, and TCRdb holds only the in-frame ones, with some missing. The data show some 70,000 clones, with nearly 97% seen just once and 0.24% held by the top ten. The chain employs TRBV6-1 and TRBJ2-5; D ambiguous. Sequences were obtained from T cells isolated from PBMCs. The TCR originated in a human donor in good health. The CDR3 here is CASSENRNRETQYF. In DNA, the CDR3 is TGTGCCAGCAGTGAAAATCGAAATAGAGAGACCCAGTACTTC.